The rows below give T cell receptor beta chains drawn from one sample of a study of beta chain features in type 1 diabetes. The table came from immunoSEQ multiplex PCR; TCRdb's copy has only in-frame clones and leaves some out. The sample lists about 370,000 clones, roughly 16% occurring once. Sequenced material: naive CD4+ T cells from blood. Receptors originate from a woman aged 18-29 years in good health. The conserved cysteine and the conserved F or W are not part of the CDR3 here.

j_call v_call cdr3_aa
TRBJ2-6 TRBV27 ASSFQGNGANVLT
TRBJ2-5 TRBV27 ASSQRVGETQY
TRBJ2-3 TRBV2 ASSELLQSADTQY
TRBJ2-7 TRBV30 AWSKSSILRSQY
TRBJ1-2 TRBV6-1 ASTVDRVYGYT
TRBJ2-1 TRBV30 AWIRLAGDNEQF
TRBJ2-3 TRBV29-1 SVDPSQGLLMD
TRBJ1-5 TRBV7-9 ASSPRGQSNQPQH
TRBJ2-4 TRBV7-3 ASSPGGGNIQY
TRBJ1-5 TRBV30 AWRQGGQPQH
TRBJ2-1 TRBV9 ASSVVRPGGRGEQF
TRBJ1-4 TRBV5-6 ASGAQGAMNEKLF
TRBJ1-4 TRBV20-1 SAVINEKLF
TRBJ1-5 TRBV12-5 ASAEGQGNQPQH
TRBJ2-1 TRBV2 ASSGKEGLRLEQF
TRBJ1-1 TRBV30 AWSEGALREAF
TRBJ2-1 TRBV28 ASRRDNSYNEQF
TRBJ1-2 TRBV20-1 SVEESYGYT
TRBJ1-5 TRBV30 AWSSSYNQPQH
TRBJ2-1 TRBV2 ASSRAGLEQF
TRBJ2-4 TRBV28 ASSSPGLSKNIQY
TRBJ2-5 TRBV4-2 ASGGEETQY
TRBJ1-2 TRBV5-1 ASSWDPGQGGFGYT
TRBJ2-7 TRBV19 ASSPIGTGTYEQY
TRBJ1-4 TRBV9 ASSASLQGSEKLF
TRBJ2-7 TRBV13 ASSLVRYEQY
TRBJ1-2 TRBV28 ASRPISGLGYT
TRBJ1-4 TRBV30 AWRPKDRGGRQKLF
TRBJ1-5 TRBV7-8 ASSSTGAAQPQH
TRBJ1-5 TRBV25-1 ASSEGSHPQH
TRBJ2-6 TRBV6-4 ASSDEGTGANVLT
TRBJ1-5 TRBV6-4 ASSGQGGQPQH
TRBJ2-3 TRBV2 ASTLAASTDTQY
TRBJ2-5 TRBV5-1 ASSLVVEETQY
TRBJ2-7 TRBV5-1 ASTEPGTVRGYEQY
TRBJ2-1 TRBV7-8 ASSLGLVYNEQF
TRBJ1-5 TRBV29-1 SVGEGTDQPQH
TRBJ2-2 TRBV5-1 ASSRGLANTGELF
TRBJ2-1 TRBV7-9 ASSAPGGSLHEQF
TRBJ2-7 TRBV6-6 ASTLAALYEQY
TRBJ1-2 TRBV7-2 ASSLNWAANYGYT
TRBJ2-1 TRBV9 ASSPGTSPLDAYNEQF
TRBJ2-1 TRBV7-9 ASSPGLAGNNEQF
TRBJ2-3 TRBV19 AAGGLAGGDTQY
. TRBV30 AWTPVSGEQY
TRBJ2-7 TRBV25-1 ASSGAAGINEQY
TRBJ1-5 TRBV29-1 SVSGQYSNQPQH
TRBJ2-1 TRBV7-9 AINSDRLSYNEQF
TRBJ2-3 TRBV28 ASTQFTDTQY
TRBJ2-1 TRBV27 ASSLWTPNEQF
TRBJ2-7 TRBV4-1 ASSRTSWYEQY
TRBJ2-2 TRBV30 AWSAGHYTGELF
TRBJ1-5 TRBV28 ASSSPGTGLDQPQH
TRBJ2-1 TRBV18 ASSPGSPYNEQF
TRBJ2-5 TRBV7-2 ASSLDPRASGGGTQY